What follows are 27 T cell receptor beta chains derived from one specimen sequenced in a study of OX40 agonist ivuxolimab in advanced cancers. TCRdb keeps only in-frame clones here, not all; method: immunoSEQ multiplex PCR. This sample carries fewer than 130,000 clones, about nine tenths of them seen once, and the ten largest clones take 0.27%. The specimen was CD4+ or CD8+ T cells sorted from blood, collected in a trial of the OX40 agonist ivuxolimab. The receptors originated from an adult with an advanced solid tumor such as melanoma, head and neck, liver or kidney cancer.

For this clone: Other DNA sequences from this sample encode an identical CDR3 as well. The chain links TRBV19 to TRBJ2-7; D perhaps matches TRBD1 (5 bases). Germline V gene data show CDR1 as LNHDA and CDR2 as SQIVND (reference sequence). CDR3 size: 14 residues. V was clipped by 4 bases and J by 0 bases, with 10 bases between them. The CDR3 loop reads CASSKDISSYEQYF. Here the CDR3 DNA reads TGTGCCAGTAGTAAGGACATATCCTCCTACGAGCAGTACTTC.

As to this clone: Other DNA sequences in the sample encode the same CDR3. Here the CDR3 DNA reads TGTGCCAGCTCACCGGGAAACAATCAGCCCCAGCATTTT. This translates into CASSPGNNQPQHF. The chain is built from TRBV18 and TRBJ1-5; D is unclear. Germline CDR1 KGHSH, CDR2 LQKENI. This CDR3 has 13 amino acids. Trimming pared 3 bases from V and 3 bases from J, leaving 6 bases between.

The V and J genes are TRBV7-2 and TRBJ1-2; D possibly corresponds to TRBD1 (6 bases). The V end lost 1 base, the J end lost 7 bases, and 13 bases lay between the germline ends. Germline CDR1 SGHTA, CDR2 FQGNSA. CDR3 length: 14 residues. DNA of the CDR3: TGTGCCAGCAGCTTAGTTGGGTCAGGGGCTGGCTACACCTTC. Amino acids: CASSLVGSGAGYTF.

The genes are TRBV7-9 and TRBJ2-3; the D is unclear. This CDR3 has 14 amino acids. The V and J ends lost 5 bases and 0 bases respectively, with 9 bases between them. Per germline, CDR1 SEHNR and CDR2 FQNEAQ (reference sequence). DNA of the CDR3: TGTGCCAGCAGCGGAATGGATAGCACAGATACGCAGTATTTT. It is translated as CASSGMDSTDTQYF.

The J gene is TRBJ1-1, the V gene TRBV19; tentatively, D is TRBD1 (5 bases). The V end was cut by 3 bases, the J end by 1 base, with 15 bases between. CDR3 length: 16 residues. Per germline, CDR1 LNHDA and CDR2 SQIVND (reference sequence). CDR3 sequence: CASSINWKGTNTEAFF. CDR3 sequence (DNA): TGTGCCAGTAGTATTAATTGGAAGGGGACGAACACTGAAGCTTTCTTT.

This clone has only a few counts. The V and J genes are TRBV6-5 and TRBJ2-7, with 12 bases lining up with TRBD2. CDR1 is MNHEY and CDR2 is SVGAGI in the germline V gene. The V gene end was trimmed by 8 bases and the J gene end by 0 bases; junction bases not matched to a gene: 5. CDR3 size: 15 residues. The CDR3 loop is CASRTSGGFSYEQYF. DNA of the CDR3: TGTGCCAGCCGTACTAGCGGGGGGTTCTCCTACGAGCAGTACTTC.

This clone was seen only a few times. The V call is TRBV19, the J call TRBJ1-1; TRBD1 is a possible D gene (5 bases). The CDR3 runs 15 residues. CDR1 and CDR2 from the germline V gene are LNHDA and SQIVND (reference sequence). The CDR3 region is CVSNPTGAYHTEAFF. DNA of the CDR3: TGTGTATCAAACCCTACAGGCGCTTACCACACTGAAGCTTTCTTT.

This clone was detected once. The rearrangement joins TRBV4-3 to TRBJ1-5, with a weak D call TRBD1 (5 bases). The CDR3 runs to 18 residues. The germline gives CDR1 LGHNA, CDR2 YSLEER. V lost 0 bases and J 0 bases, leaving 15 bases between the germline ends. CDR3 protein: CASSQDGPGTTSNQPQHF. CDR3 DNA: TGCGCCAGCAGCCAAGATGGGCCCGGGACGACTAGCAATCAGCCCCAGCATTTT.

V and J are TRBV6-1 and TRBJ1-5, with a tentative D call TRBD1 (6 bases). Trimming removed 1 base at V and 8 bases at J, with 12 bases between. Germline CDR1 is MNHNS and CDR2 is SASEGT. The CDR3 is 14 residues long. DNA for the CDR3: TGTGCCAGCAGTGAAGGACAGGTAAGGAAGCCCCAGCATTTT. Translating it yields CASSEGQVRKPQHF.

This clone was recorded only once. CDR3 bases: TGTGCCAGCAGGACCGGGACAGGACCTTCCTACGAGCAGTACTTC. Protein sequence: CASRTGTGPSYEQYF. The chain carries TRBV6-6 and TRBJ2-7, with TRBD1 matching 8 bases. The ends lost 6 bases at V and 1 base at J; junction bases unmatched: 8. Germline CDR1 is MNHNY and CDR2 is SVGAGI (reference sequence). This CDR3 has 15 residues.

This chain links TRBV6-1 with TRBJ2-7; 7 nucleotides line up with TRBD1. The CDR3 is 14 amino acids. V was pared by 6 bases and J by 3 bases, with 8 bases of the junction left unmatched. CDR1 and CDR2 (germline): MNHNS, SASEGT. CDR3: CASSLRQGIYEQYF. CDR3 DNA: TGTGCCAGCAGCTTACGACAGGGTATCTACGAGCAGTACTTC.

The chain joins TRBV6-5 to TRBJ2-7, with D tentatively TRBD2 (5 bases). There are 11 residues in the CDR3. The V end lost 8 bases, the J end lost 4 bases, and 9 bases lay between the germline ends. Per the germline V gene, CDR1 is MNHEY and CDR2 is SVGAGI. This CDR3 reads CASGLHYEQYF. For the CDR3, the DNA is TGTGCCAGCGGACTTCATTACGAGCAGTACTTC.

With regard to this clone: This clone may be a read error of a much larger clone one base away. The gene calls are TRBV7-2 and TRBJ1-1; 7 positions match TRBD1. The CDR3 covers 13 residues. The junction had 1 base not matched to a gene; V was cut back by 5 bases and J by 1 base. The germline gives CDR1 SGHTA, CDR2 FQGNSA. This CDR3 reads CASSRQGNTEAFF. CDR3 sequence (DNA): TGTGCCAGCAGCCGACAGGGGAACACTGAAGCTTTCTTT.

This clone has more than one count but fewer than ten. The chain joins TRBV30 to TRBJ1-1; D call uncertain. Per germline, CDR1 GTSNPN and CDR2 SVGIG (reference sequence). V lost 1 base, J lost 8 bases, and 14 bases lay in between. The CDR3 runs 13 residues. DNA of the CDR3: TGTGCCTGGAGTGCCCTCCGCGAGGGCGAAGCTTTCTTT. This translates into CAWSALREGEAFF.

This chain links TRBV7-9 with TRBJ2-5, with 8 bases identical to TRBD2. With V trimmed by 5 bases and J by 4 bases, 6 bases remained unmatched. Germline-derived CDR1 and CDR2 are SEHNR and FQNEAQ (reference sequence). The CDR3 is 14 residues long. CDR3 in DNA: TGTGCCAGCAGCGCAGGGGCGGGGGGAGAGACCCAGTACTTC. It translates to CASSAGAGGETQYF.

V usage is TRBV4-3 and J usage is TRBJ1-1, with D possibly being TRBD1 (5 bases). Trimming removed 0 bases from V and 1 base from J, with 15 bases in between. The CDR3 is made up of 17 amino acids. The germline V gene has CDR1 LGHNA and CDR2 YSLEER. Written as DNA, the CDR3 is TGCGCCAGCAGCCAAGATTCCCAGGGAGTATGGAACACTGAAGCTTTCTTT. Encoded protein: CASSQDSQGVWNTEAFF.

J is TRBJ2-1 and V is TRBV7-2; 7 bases agree with TRBD2. The CDR3 is 12 residues long. The junction had 5 bases not matched to a gene; V was cut back by 7 bases and J by 8 bases. Per the germline V gene, CDR1 is SGHTA and CDR2 is FQGNSA. The CDR3 here is CASNDGRYEQFF. CDR3 bases: TGTGCCAGCAACGACGGGAGGTATGAGCAGTTCTTC. The complete variable domain, with remaining parts taken from reference TRBV7-2 and TRBJ2-1, reads GAGVSQSPSNKVTEKGKDVELRCDPISGHTALYWYRQSLGQGLEFLIYFQGNSAPDKSGLPSDRFSAERTGGSVSTLTIQRTQQEDSAVYLCASNDGRYEQFFGPGTRLTVL.

Worth noting for this clone: The sample carries other DNA sequences with the same CDR3. The V gene is TRBV5-4, the J gene TRBJ2-2; 8 positions match TRBD2. This CDR3 is 17 amino acids long. The V gene's germline CDR1 is SGHNT and CDR2 YYREEE (reference sequence). V dropped 0 bases and J dropped 6; count of bases not matched to a gene: 10. DNA for the CDR3: TGTGCCAGCAGCTTGGGGCGGGGCGGGAGGTCTGCCGGGGAGCTGTTTTTT. It translates to CASSLGRGGRSAGELFF.

The chain combines TRBV5-1 with TRBJ1-2; 9 bases agree with TRBD1. Germline loops: CDR1 SGHRS, CDR2 YFSETQ. CDR3 length: 15 amino acids. V trimming: 2 bases; J trimming: 4 bases; junction bases outside the gene matches: 6. The CDR3 nucleotides read TGCGCCAGCAGCTTAACCACAGGGGGCATCTATGGCTACACCTTC. Translating it yields CASSLTTGGIYGYTF.

The chain couples TRBV21-1 to TRBJ1-1; the D call in the table, TRBD1, was not verified against the DNA. TRBV21-1 is a known pseudogene. The CDR3 runs to 13 residues. The CDR3 here is CASSKEGSTEAFF. The CDR3 region has the DNA TGTGCCAGCAGCAAAGAGGGGTCGACTGAAGCTTTCTTT.

The chain combines TRBV5-6 with TRBJ2-2; D is possibly TRBD1 (6 bases). The CDR3 is 14 residues long. V was cut by 5 bases and J by 5 bases, with 13 bases left in between. CDR1 is SGHDT, CDR2 YYEEEE, per germline. As DNA, the CDR3 is TGTGCCAGCAGGATGGGGGCCCGTACCGGGGAGCTGTTTTTT. It specifies CASRMGARTGELFF. Complete variable domain (other parts from reference TRBV5-6 and TRBJ2-2): DAGVTQSPTHLIKTRGQQVTLRCSPKSGHDTVSWYQQALGQGPQFIFQYYEEEERQRGNFPDRFSGHQFPNYSSELNVNALLLGDSALYLCASRMGARTGELFFGEGSRLTVL.

V and J are TRBV2 and TRBJ1-1; a possible D gene is TRBD1 (5 bases). Trimming cost V 6 bases and J 1 base, with 9 bases left between them. The CDR3 spans 13 residues. Per the germline V gene, CDR1 is SNHLY and CDR2 is FYNNEI. The CDR3 nucleotides are TGTGCCAGCAGGCTGGGACCGAACACTGAAGCTTTCTTT. Its translation: CASRLGPNTEAFF.

This chain uses TRBV18 with TRBJ2-4; D remains unclear. V was shortened by 3 bases and J by 0 bases, with 15 bases between the two germline ends. This CDR3 contains 17 residues. The germline V gene has CDR1 KGHSH and CDR2 LQKENI. The CDR3 nucleotides read TGTGCCAGCTCACCGACCCGTATGTGGATAGCCAAAAACATTCAGTACTTC. This encodes CASSPTRMWIAKNIQYF.

The table lists this clone with a few counts. The J gene is TRBJ2-7, the V gene TRBV7-2; 7 nucleotides align to TRBD2. V dropped 1 base and J dropped 2; count of bases not matched to a gene: 14. CDR3 size: 18 residues. CDR1 and CDR2 (germline): SGHTA, FQGNSA. The CDR3: CASSLVVISGTNPYEQYF. Here the CDR3 DNA reads TGTGCCAGCAGCTTAGTTGTCATCTCCGGGACTAACCCCTACGAGCAGTACTTC. Full variable domain (outside the CDR3, taken from reference TRBV7-2 and TRBJ2-7): GAGVSQSPSNKVTEKGKDVELRCDPISGHTALYWYRQSLGQGLEFLIYFQGNSAPDKSGLPSDRFSAERTGGSVSTLTIQRTQQEDSAVYLCASSLVVISGTNPYEQYFGPGTRLTVT.

The rearrangement joins TRBV4-1 to TRBJ1-1; the D is unclear. Germline CDR1 is MGHRA and CDR2 is YSYEKL. The CDR3 is 12 residues long. Trimming took off 0 bases at V and 10 bases at J, with 9 bases between the two ends. The CDR3 sequence is CASSQDVGTAFF. CDR3 in DNA: TGCGCCAGCAGCCAAGATGTGGGTACAGCTTTCTTT.

V and J are TRBV30 and TRBJ2-1, with D tentatively TRBD2 (6 bases). V lost 8 bases to trimming and J lost 5 bases, with 16 bases between them. Germline CDR1 and CDR2: GTSNPN and SVGIG (reference sequence). There are 13 residues in the CDR3. CDR3 in amino acids: CAGGTSGNNEQFF. The CDR3 DNA reads as TGTGCCGGGGGGACTTCCGGAAACAATGAGCAGTTCTTC.

The sample holds one count of this clone. The J gene is TRBJ2-3, the V gene TRBV4-3; 12 positions match TRBD2. The germline V gene encodes CDR1 LGHNA and CDR2 YSLEER. The CDR3 length is 16 residues. V dropped 1 base and J dropped 5; count of bases not matched to a gene: 4. CDR3: CASSQGELAGGDTQYF. CDR3 nucleotides: TGCGCCAGCAGCCAAGGGGAACTAGCGGGGGGAGATACGCAGTATTTT.